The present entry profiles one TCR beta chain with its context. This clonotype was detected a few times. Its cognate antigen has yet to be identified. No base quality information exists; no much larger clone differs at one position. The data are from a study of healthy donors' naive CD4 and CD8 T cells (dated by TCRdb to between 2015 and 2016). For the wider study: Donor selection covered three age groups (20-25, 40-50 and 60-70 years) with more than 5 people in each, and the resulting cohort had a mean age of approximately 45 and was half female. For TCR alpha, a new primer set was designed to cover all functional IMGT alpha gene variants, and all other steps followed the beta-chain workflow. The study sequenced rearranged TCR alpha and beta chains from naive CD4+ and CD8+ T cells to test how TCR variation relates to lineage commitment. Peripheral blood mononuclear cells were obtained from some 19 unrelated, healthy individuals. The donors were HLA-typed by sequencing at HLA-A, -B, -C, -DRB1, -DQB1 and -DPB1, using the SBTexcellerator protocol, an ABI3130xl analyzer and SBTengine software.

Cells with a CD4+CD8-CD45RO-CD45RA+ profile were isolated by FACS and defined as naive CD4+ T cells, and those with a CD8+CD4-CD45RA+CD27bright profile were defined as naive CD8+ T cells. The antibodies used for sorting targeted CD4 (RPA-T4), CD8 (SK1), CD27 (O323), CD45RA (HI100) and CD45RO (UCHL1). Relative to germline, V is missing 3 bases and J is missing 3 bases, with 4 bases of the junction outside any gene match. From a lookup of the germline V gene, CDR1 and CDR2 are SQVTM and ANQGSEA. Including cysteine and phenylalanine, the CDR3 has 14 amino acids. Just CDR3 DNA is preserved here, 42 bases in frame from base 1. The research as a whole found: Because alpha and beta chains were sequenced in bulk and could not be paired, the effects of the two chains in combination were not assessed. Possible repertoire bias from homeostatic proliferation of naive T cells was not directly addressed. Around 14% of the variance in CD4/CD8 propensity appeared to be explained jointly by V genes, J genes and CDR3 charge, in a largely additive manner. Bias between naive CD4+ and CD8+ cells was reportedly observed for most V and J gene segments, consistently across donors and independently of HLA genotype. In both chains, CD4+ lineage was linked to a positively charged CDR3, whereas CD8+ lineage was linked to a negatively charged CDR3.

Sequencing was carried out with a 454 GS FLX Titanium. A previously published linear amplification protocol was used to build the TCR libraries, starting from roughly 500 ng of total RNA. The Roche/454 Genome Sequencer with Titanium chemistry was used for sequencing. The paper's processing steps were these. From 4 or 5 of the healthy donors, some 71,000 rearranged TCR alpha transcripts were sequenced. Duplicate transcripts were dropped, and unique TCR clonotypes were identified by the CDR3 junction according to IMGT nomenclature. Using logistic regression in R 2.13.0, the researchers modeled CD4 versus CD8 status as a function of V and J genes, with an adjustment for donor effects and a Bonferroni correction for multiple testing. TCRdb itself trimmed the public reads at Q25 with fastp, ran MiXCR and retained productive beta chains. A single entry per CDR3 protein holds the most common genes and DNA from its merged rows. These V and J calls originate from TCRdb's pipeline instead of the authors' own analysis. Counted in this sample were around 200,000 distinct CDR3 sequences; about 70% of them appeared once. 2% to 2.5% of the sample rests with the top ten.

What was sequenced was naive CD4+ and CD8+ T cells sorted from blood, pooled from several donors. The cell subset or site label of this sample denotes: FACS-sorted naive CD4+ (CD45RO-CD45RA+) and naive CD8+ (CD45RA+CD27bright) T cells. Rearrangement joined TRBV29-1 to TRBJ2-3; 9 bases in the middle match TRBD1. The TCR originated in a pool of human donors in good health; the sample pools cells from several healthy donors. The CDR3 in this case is CSVDGGTGTDTQYF. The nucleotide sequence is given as TGCAGCGTTGACGGCGGGACAGGGACAGATACGCAGTATTTT.